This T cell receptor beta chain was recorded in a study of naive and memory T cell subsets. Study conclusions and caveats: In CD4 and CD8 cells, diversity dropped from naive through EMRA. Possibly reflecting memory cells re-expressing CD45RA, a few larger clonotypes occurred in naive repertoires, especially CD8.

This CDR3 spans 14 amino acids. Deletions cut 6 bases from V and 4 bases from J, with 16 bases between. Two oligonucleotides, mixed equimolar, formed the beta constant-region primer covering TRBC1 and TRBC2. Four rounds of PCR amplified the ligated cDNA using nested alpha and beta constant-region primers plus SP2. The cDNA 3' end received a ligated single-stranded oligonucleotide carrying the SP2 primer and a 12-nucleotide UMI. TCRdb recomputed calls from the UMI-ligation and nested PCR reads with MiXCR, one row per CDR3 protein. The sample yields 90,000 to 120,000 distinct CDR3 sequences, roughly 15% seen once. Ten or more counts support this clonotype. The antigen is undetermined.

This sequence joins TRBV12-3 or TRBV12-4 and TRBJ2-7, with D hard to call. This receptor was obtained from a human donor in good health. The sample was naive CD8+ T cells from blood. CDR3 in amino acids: CASSYDLLRYEQYF. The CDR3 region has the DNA TGTGCCAGCAGCTACGATCTATTAAGATACGAGCAGTACTTC.